This is a list of T cell receptor beta chains from one sample in a study of blood T cell repertoires in COVID-19. Sequenced by immunoSEQ multiplex PCR; TCRdb stores in-frame clones only, minus some. The sample shows over 120,000 clones, approximately 90% of them seen only once. Sequenced input: peripheral blood. The receptors originated from a man aged 55 to 70 with active or convalescent COVID-19. Each CDR3 is given with its conserved first and last residue. Fields, in order: J gene, D gene, clone size, V gene, CDR3 DNA, CDR3 protein. The D gene is left open where the match is weak. Clone size appears in some rows only: once, few, many, or a class for an expanded clone.

j_call: TRBJ1-4
d_call: -
clone_size: few
v_call: TRBV28
cdr3_nt: TGTGCCAGCAGTCCTATTGCAACTAATGAAAAACTGTTTTTT
cdr3_aa: CASSPIATNEKLFF

j_call: TRBJ2-1
d_call: -
clone_size: -
v_call: TRBV7-3
cdr3_nt: TGTGCCAGCAGCTTAGGGCAGACCTCCTACAATGAGCAGTTCTTC
cdr3_aa: CASSLGQTSYNEQFF

j_call: TRBJ1-2
d_call: -
clone_size: -
v_call: TRBV29-1
cdr3_nt: TGCAGCGTTGAACTACAGGGAATTGACTATGGCTACACCTTC
cdr3_aa: CSVELQGIDYGYTF

j_call: TRBJ1-2
d_call: -
clone_size: -
v_call: TRBV5-4
cdr3_nt: TGTGCCAGCAGCTTGGCGGGGATCGGCTATGGCTACACCTTC
cdr3_aa: CASSLAGIGYGYTF

j_call: TRBJ1-2
d_call: TRBD1
clone_size: few
v_call: TRBV5-4
cdr3_nt: TGTGCCAGCAGATATTTCCCGGGACAGTCGAACTATGGCTACACCTTC
cdr3_aa: CASRYFPGQSNYGYTF

j_call: TRBJ1-2
d_call: -
clone_size: -
v_call: TRBV4-3
cdr3_nt: TGCGCCAGCAGCCAGACCAACGGGGATGGCTACACCTTC
cdr3_aa: CASSQTNGDGYTF

j_call: TRBJ1-1
d_call: -
clone_size: -
v_call: TRBV6-2/TRBV6-3
cdr3_nt: TGTGCCAGCAGCGGAGGGGTCTCGAACACTGAAGCTTTCTTT
cdr3_aa: CASSGGVSNTEAFF

j_call: TRBJ1-2
d_call: -
clone_size: -
v_call: TRBV5-1
cdr3_nt: TGCGCCAGCAGCTTGGGGACAGAAGACTATGGCTACACCTTC
cdr3_aa: CASSLGTEDYGYTF

j_call: TRBJ1-6
d_call: -
clone_size: -
v_call: TRBV5-4
cdr3_nt: TGTGCCAGCCGGGAAACCAATAATTCACCCCTCCACTTT
cdr3_aa: CASRETNNSPLHF

j_call: TRBJ1-4
d_call: -
clone_size: -
v_call: TRBV19
cdr3_nt: TGTGCCAGTAGTAAGCGTGTCAGCGCCGCAACTAATGAAAAACTGTTTTTT
cdr3_aa: CASSKRVSAATNEKLFF

j_call: TRBJ2-5
d_call: -
clone_size: -
v_call: TRBV29-1
cdr3_nt: TGCAGCGTTGCTGGAGGGCCCGGGACCCAGTACTTC
cdr3_aa: CSVAGGPGTQYF

j_call: TRBJ2-5
d_call: -
clone_size: -
v_call: TRBV24-1
cdr3_nt: TGTGCCACCAGCGGGACAAACCAAGAGACCCAGTACTTC
cdr3_aa: CATSGTNQETQYF

j_call: TRBJ1-1
d_call: TRBD1
clone_size: -
v_call: TRBV30
cdr3_nt: TGTGCCTGGGGACAGGGTATTATAGGCACTGAAGCTTTCTTT
cdr3_aa: CAWGQGIIGTEAFF

j_call: TRBJ2-2
d_call: -
clone_size: few
v_call: TRBV27
cdr3_nt: TGTGCCAGCAGTTTTTTCGCGGCGGTCACCGGGGAGCTGTTTTTT
cdr3_aa: CASSFFAAVTGELFF

j_call: TRBJ2-7
d_call: TRBD1
clone_size: -
v_call: TRBV3-1/TRBV3-2
cdr3_nt: TGTGCCAGCAGCCATCGGACAGGCGAGCAGTACTTC
cdr3_aa: CASSHRTGEQYF

j_call: TRBJ2-2
d_call: TRBD1
clone_size: -
v_call: TRBV9
cdr3_nt: TGTGCCAGCAGCCCGGACAGGGGGACCGGGGAGCTGTTTTTT
cdr3_aa: CASSPDRGTGELFF

j_call: TRBJ2-7
d_call: TRBD1
clone_size: -
v_call: TRBV5-8
cdr3_nt: TGTGCCAGCAGCTTGGCGGGACAGGGCTACGAGCAGTACTTC
cdr3_aa: CASSLAGQGYEQYF

j_call: TRBJ1-6
d_call: -
clone_size: once
v_call: TRBV19
cdr3_nt: TGTGCCAGTAGTATAAAGGACAGCTCGAATTCACCCCTCCACTTT
cdr3_aa: CASSIKDSSNSPLHF

j_call: TRBJ1-2
d_call: -
clone_size: -
v_call: TRBV18
cdr3_nt: TGTGCCAGCTCACCAGGGACTGGGGGCTACACCTTC
cdr3_aa: CASSPGTGGYTF

j_call: TRBJ1-1
d_call: -
clone_size: -
v_call: TRBV19
cdr3_nt: TGTGCCAGTAGTATAGATCCGGGTGCGGGAGAAGCTTTCTTT
cdr3_aa: CASSIDPGAGEAFF

j_call: TRBJ2-5
d_call: TRBD2
clone_size: -
v_call: TRBV27
cdr3_nt: TGTGCCAGCACACCCCTAGCGGGGGGGCCCCAAGAGACCCAGTACTTC
cdr3_aa: CASTPLAGGPQETQYF

j_call: TRBJ2-1
d_call: -
clone_size: -
v_call: TRBV28
cdr3_nt: TGTGCCAGCAGTTTAAACCTCGGGCAGGGTTCCTACAATGAGCAGTTCTTC
cdr3_aa: CASSLNLGQGSYNEQFF

j_call: TRBJ1-3
d_call: -
clone_size: -
v_call: TRBV7-2
cdr3_nt: TGTGCCAGCAGCTTCTCGCGGGGTGAAAACACCATATATTTT
cdr3_aa: CASSFSRGENTIYF

j_call: TRBJ1-4
d_call: -
clone_size: once
v_call: TRBV5-1
cdr3_nt: TGCGCCAGCAGCTTGGAGAGGGACTCTAATGAAAAACTGTTTTTT
cdr3_aa: CASSLERDSNEKLFF

j_call: TRBJ2-1
d_call: -
clone_size: -
v_call: TRBV2
cdr3_nt: TGTGCCAGCAGTGCCGAGCGTGACGGTGAGCAGTTCTTC
cdr3_aa: CASSAERDGEQFF

j_call: TRBJ1-2
d_call: TRBD1
clone_size: -
v_call: TRBV27
cdr3_nt: TGTGCCAGCAGTCTCCGCCCCGGGACAGTTATCTATGGCTACACCTTC
cdr3_aa: CASSLRPGTVIYGYTF

j_call: TRBJ1-3
d_call: -
clone_size: -
v_call: TRBV6-1
cdr3_nt: TGTGCCAGCAGTGAAAACAGGGTCACAAACACCATATATTTT
cdr3_aa: CASSENRVTNTIYF

j_call: TRBJ2-2
d_call: -
clone_size: once
v_call: TRBV2
cdr3_nt: TGTGCCAGCAGAAGACAGGGAGGTGACACCGGGGAGCTGTTTTTT
cdr3_aa: CASRRQGGDTGELFF

j_call: TRBJ1-1
d_call: TRBD1
clone_size: -
v_call: TRBV19
cdr3_nt: TGTGCCAGTACCTTCGGCAGGGGGCTGAACACTGAAGCTTTCTTT
cdr3_aa: CASTFGRGLNTEAFF

j_call: TRBJ2-2
d_call: -
clone_size: -
v_call: TRBV18
cdr3_nt: TGTGCCAGCTCACCTACCCTAACGGGAACCGGGGAGCTGTTTTTT
cdr3_aa: CASSPTLTGTGELFF

j_call: TRBJ2-7
d_call: -
clone_size: -
v_call: TRBV19
cdr3_nt: TGTGCCAGTAGCGTTAATCCGTCTTACGAGCAGTACTTC
cdr3_aa: CASSVNPSYEQYF

j_call: TRBJ2-2
d_call: -
clone_size: once
v_call: TRBV7-3
cdr3_nt: TGTGCCAGCAGCCCCTCGACAGGCACCGGGGAGCTGTTTTTT
cdr3_aa: CASSPSTGTGELFF

j_call: TRBJ1-1
d_call: TRBD1
clone_size: -
v_call: TRBV7-9
cdr3_nt: TGTGCCAGCAGCGAACAGGGGTTGAACACTGAAGCTTTCTTT
cdr3_aa: CASSEQGLNTEAFF

j_call: TRBJ2-2
d_call: TRBD1
clone_size: -
v_call: TRBV11-2
cdr3_nt: TGTGCCAGCAACCATAACACAGGGGACGGGGAGCTGTTTTTT
cdr3_aa: CASNHNTGDGELFF

j_call: TRBJ2-2
d_call: -
clone_size: once
v_call: TRBV6-5
cdr3_nt: TGTGCCAGCAGTTACTTACAGGGTAGCACCGGGGAGCTGTTTTTT
cdr3_aa: CASSYLQGSTGELFF

j_call: TRBJ1-3
d_call: -
clone_size: -
v_call: TRBV18
cdr3_nt: TGTGCCAGCTCACCGAACAGGGCCGGAAACACCATATATTTT
cdr3_aa: CASSPNRAGNTIYF

j_call: TRBJ1-1
d_call: -
clone_size: once
v_call: TRBV5-1
cdr3_nt: TGCGCCAGCAGCTTGGAAAATACAGGCAAAGCTTTCTTT
cdr3_aa: CASSLENTGKAFF

j_call: TRBJ1-6
d_call: TRBD1
clone_size: -
v_call: TRBV7-8
cdr3_nt: TGTGCCAGCAGCTCAACACCGGGACAGGGCAGTTCACCCCTCCACTTT
cdr3_aa: CASSSTPGQGSSPLHF

j_call: TRBJ1-2
d_call: TRBD1
clone_size: -
v_call: TRBV7-9
cdr3_nt: TGTGCCAGCAGCCGAGGCGCGGGGACAGGAAACTATGGCTACACCTTC
cdr3_aa: CASSRGAGTGNYGYTF

j_call: TRBJ2-2
d_call: TRBD1
clone_size: -
v_call: TRBV2
cdr3_nt: TGTGCCAGCAGCAAGGGACAGGCGGGGACCGGGGAGCTGTTTTTT
cdr3_aa: CASSKGQAGTGELFF

j_call: TRBJ2-5
d_call: -
clone_size: -
v_call: TRBV7-3
cdr3_nt: TGTGCCAGCAGCTTACTCAGCCAAGAGACCCAGTACTTC
cdr3_aa: CASSLLSQETQYF

j_call: TRBJ2-7
d_call: TRBD1
clone_size: -
v_call: TRBV19
cdr3_nt: TGTGCCAGTAACCCCCCCCAAACTCGGACAGGGGGGGACGAGCAGTACTTC
cdr3_aa: CASNPPQTRTGGDEQYF

j_call: TRBJ2-7
d_call: -
clone_size: once
v_call: TRBV6-4
cdr3_nt: TGTGCCAGCAGTGACGGGGCACCCCCGGCCGAGCAGTACTTC
cdr3_aa: CASSDGAPPAEQYF

j_call: TRBJ2-2
d_call: TRBD1
clone_size: -
v_call: TRBV2
cdr3_nt: TGTGCCAGCAGGGGTGGACAGGGTGGCACCGGGGAGCTGTTTTTT
cdr3_aa: CASRGGQGGTGELFF

j_call: TRBJ2-1
d_call: -
clone_size: -
v_call: TRBV7-2
cdr3_nt: TGTGCCAGCAGCTTAGGGCAGGGGGGTTCCTACAATGAGCAGTTCTTC
cdr3_aa: CASSLGQGGSYNEQFF

j_call: TRBJ2-7
d_call: TRBD2
clone_size: -
v_call: TRBV5-1
cdr3_nt: TGCGCCAGCAGCTTGACTAGCGGTCTGACCTACGAGCAGTACTTC
cdr3_aa: CASSLTSGLTYEQYF

j_call: TRBJ2-1
d_call: TRBD2
clone_size: -
v_call: TRBV5-1
cdr3_nt: TGCGCCAGCAGCTTTAGCGGGGGGGTGAATGAGCAGTTCTTC
cdr3_aa: CASSFSGGVNEQFF

j_call: TRBJ1-6
d_call: TRBD1
clone_size: -
v_call: TRBV30
cdr3_nt: TGTGCCTGGAGGAGGGGACAGCGGAATTCACCCCTCCACTTT
cdr3_aa: CAWRRGQRNSPLHF

j_call: TRBJ2-3
d_call: -
clone_size: -
v_call: TRBV3-1/TRBV3-2
cdr3_nt: TGTGCCAGCAGCCAAGCTCGACTCGGAATCTTCGCCGCAGATACGCAGTATTTT
cdr3_aa: CASSQARLGIFAADTQYF

j_call: TRBJ1-2
d_call: -
clone_size: -
v_call: TRBV6-2/TRBV6-3
cdr3_nt: TGTGCCAGCACCCCGGGGGGTACTGGTGGCTACACCTTC
cdr3_aa: CASTPGGTGGYTF

j_call: TRBJ1-4
d_call: TRBD1
clone_size: -
v_call: TRBV6-5
cdr3_nt: TGTGCCAGCAGTTATTCAAAGGGGGCAGGTGAAAAACTGTTTTTT
cdr3_aa: CASSYSKGAGEKLFF

j_call: TRBJ2-3
d_call: -
clone_size: -
v_call: TRBV29-1
cdr3_nt: TGCAGCGTTGAAGGCCGAACCGGTAGCACAGATACGCAGTATTTT
cdr3_aa: CSVEGRTGSTDTQYF

j_call: TRBJ1-1
d_call: -
clone_size: -
v_call: TRBV30
cdr3_nt: TGTGCCTGGAGATCGGAGGAGACTGAAGCTTTCTTT
cdr3_aa: CAWRSEETEAFF

j_call: TRBJ2-7
d_call: TRBD2
clone_size: -
v_call: TRBV2
cdr3_nt: TGTGCCAGCTGGATGGGAGGGGCTCTCACCTACGAGCAGTACTTC
cdr3_aa: CASWMGGALTYEQYF

j_call: TRBJ1-2
d_call: TRBD1
clone_size: -
v_call: TRBV2
cdr3_nt: TGTGCCAGCAAGCCCCGGGACAGGGGAAAAGGCTACACCTTC
cdr3_aa: CASKPRDRGKGYTF